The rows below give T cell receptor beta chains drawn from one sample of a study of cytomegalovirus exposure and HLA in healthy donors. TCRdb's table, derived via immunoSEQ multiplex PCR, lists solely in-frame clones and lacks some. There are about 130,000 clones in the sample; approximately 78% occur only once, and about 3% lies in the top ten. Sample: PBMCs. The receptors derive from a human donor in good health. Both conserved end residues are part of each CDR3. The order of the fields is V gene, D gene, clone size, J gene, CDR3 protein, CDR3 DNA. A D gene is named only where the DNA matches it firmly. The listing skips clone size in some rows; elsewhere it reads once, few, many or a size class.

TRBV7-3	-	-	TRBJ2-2	CASSLIASGTGELFF	TGTGCCAGCAGCTTAATTGCGAGCGGCACCGGGGAGCTGTTTTTT
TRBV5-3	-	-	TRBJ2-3	CARSNAGQGDTDTQYF	TGTGCCAGAAGCAATGCGGGGCAGGGAGACACAGATACGCAGTATTTT
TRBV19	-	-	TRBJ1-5	CASSRRGGAGQPQHF	TGTGCCAGTAGTAGGCGGGGGGGCGCAGGACAGCCCCAGCATTTT
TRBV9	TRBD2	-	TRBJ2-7	CASGGTSGYEQYF	TGTGCCTCAGGCGGGACTAGTGGGTACGAGCAGTACTTC
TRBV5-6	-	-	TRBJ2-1	CASSPEDSNEQFF	TGTGCCAGCAGTCCCGAAGACAGCAATGAGCAGTTCTTC
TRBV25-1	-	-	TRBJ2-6	CASSEDGNSGANVLTF	TGTGCCAGCAGTGAAGACGGGAACTCTGGGGCCAACGTCCTGACTTTC
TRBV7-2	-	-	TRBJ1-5	CASSFSVYSNQPQHF	TGTGCCAGCAGCTTTAGCGTTTACTCCAATCAGCCCCAGCATTTT
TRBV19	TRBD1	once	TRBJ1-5	CASGTGGMSNQPQHF	TGTGCCAGCGGGACAGGGGGTATGAGCAATCAGCCCCAGCATTTT
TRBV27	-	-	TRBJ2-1	CASSLSRTNNEQFF	TGTGCCAGCAGTTTATCCAGGACTAACAATGAGCAGTTCTTC
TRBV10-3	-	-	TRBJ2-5	CATVAEGPQETQYF	TGTGCCACCGTAGCGGAGGGGCCCCAAGAGACCCAGTACTTC
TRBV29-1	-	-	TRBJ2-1	CSVDRAGLYNEQFF	TGCAGCGTTGACCGGGCGGGACTCTACAATGAGCAGTTCTTC
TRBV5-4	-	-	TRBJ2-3	CASSVRGTDTQYF	TGTGCCAGCAGCGTCAGGGGCACAGATACGCAGTATTTT